Presented here are 9 T cell receptor beta chains from one specimen sequenced in a study of a mutant IDH1 vaccine in newly diagnosed glioma. TCRdb keeps only in-frame clones here, not all; method: immunoSEQ multiplex PCR. The sample includes about 33,000 clones, roughly 80% of them seen just once. This sample's time point: week 35, safety follow-up. Doses consisted of 300 ug of mutant IDH1 20-mer peptide each, paired with topical imiquimod. For these TCRs, the target antigens are not known. Sequencing was performed on PBMCs, taken from a glioma patient whose treatment included an IDH1 peptide vaccine. The source is a woman between 18 and 30 years old with glioma.

The rearrangement uses TRBV5-1 and TRBJ1-1; TRBD1 might be the D (5 bases). V was clipped by 4 bases and J by 0 bases, with 25 bases between them. The CDR3 has 19 amino acids. Germline CDR1 is SGHRS and CDR2 is YFSETQ. In nucleotides, the CDR3 is TGCGCCAGCAGCCCAACCTTCGGGCAGGGCGACGGCATGAACACTGAAGCTTTCTTT. This codes for CASSPTFGQGDGMNTEAFF.

The V and J genes are TRBV5-1 and TRBJ2-7; tentative D call: TRBD2 (6 bases). Deletions cut 3 bases from V and 3 bases from J, with 10 bases between. CDR1 SGHRS and CDR2 YFSETQ come from the germline V gene. The CDR3 covers 13 residues. Written as DNA, the CDR3 is TGCGCCAGCAGCTCGGGGACTCGCTACGAGCAGTACTTC. This sequence encodes CASSSGTRYEQYF.

V is TRBV28 and J is TRBJ1-4, with 7 bases that match TRBD1. Trimming at V came to 5 bases and at J to 3 bases, leaving 6 bases not matched to a gene. Germline-derived CDR1 and CDR2 are MDHEN and SYDVKM. This CDR3 has 15 amino acids. In DNA, the CDR3 is TGTGCCAGCAGTCCCTTGACAGGGTCTAATGAAAAACTGTTTTTT. Protein: CASSPLTGSNEKLFF.

The V and J genes are TRBV4-2 and TRBJ1-2, with a tentative D call TRBD1 (5 bases). The CDR3 loop spans 15 amino acids. CDR1 is LGHNA, CDR2 YNFKEQ, per germline. V was clipped by 4 bases and J by 6 bases, with 18 bases between them. The CDR3 coding sequence is TGTGCCAGCAGCCCTCTACAGGATCTTTTTGATGGCTACACCTTC. It specifies CASSPLQDLFDGYTF.

This clone has just a few counts. The rearrangement joins TRBV6-4 to TRBJ2-3, with D possibly matching TRBD2 (6 bases). This CDR3 contains 16 residues. Germline CDR1 MRHNA, CDR2 SNTAGT. Trimming took 2 bases from V and 0 from J, leaving 12 bases between them. DNA of the CDR3: TGTGCCAGCAGTGACGAAGCGGGTTCTAGCACAGATACGCAGTATTTT. Translated, it gives CASSDEAGSSTDTQYF.

The chain has TRBV19 and TRBJ2-5; D uncertain. CDR3 length: 11 amino acids. V was clipped by 8 bases and J by 2 bases, with 6 bases between them. Germline loops: CDR1 LNHDA, CDR2 SQIVND (reference sequence). CDR3 amino acids: CASGQQETQYF. As DNA, the CDR3 is TGTGCCAGTGGCCAACAAGAGACCCAGTACTTC. Together with reference TRBV19 and TRBJ2-5, the CDR3 gives the full variable domain: DGGITQSPKYLFRKEGQNVTLSCEQNLNHDAMYWYRQDPGQGLRLIYYSQIVNDFQKGDIAEGYSVSREKKESFPLTVTSAQKNPTAFYLCASGQQETQYFGPGTRLLVL.

The rearrangement links TRBV25-1 to TRBJ1-6; D gene ambiguous. The V end was cut by 6 bases, the J end by 0 bases, with 0 bases between. The CDR3 loop spans 12 amino acids. From germline, CDR1 is MGHDK and CDR2 SYGVNS. The CDR3 bases are TGTGCCAGCAGCTCCTATAATTCACCCCTCCACTTT. Translation gives CASSSYNSPLHF.

The rearrangement uses TRBV7-2 and TRBJ2-5; 7 bases are a match to TRBD1. V lost 5 bases, J lost 3 bases, and 9 bases stayed unmatched. Germline CDR1 SGHTA, CDR2 FQGNSA. This CDR3 region has 15 residues. CDR3 nucleotides: TGTGCCAGCAGCGCCATGGGGACAGCTGAAGAGACCCAGTACTTC. It codes for CASSAMGTAEETQYF.

The chain combines TRBV7-2 with TRBJ2-7, with TRBD2 as a possible D gene (6 bases). From germline, CDR1 is SGHTA and CDR2 FQGNSA. The CDR3 runs 15 residues. The ends were cut back, 5 bases at V and 2 bases at J, with 16 bases in the middle. The CDR3 nucleotides are TGTGCCAGCAGCACTAGCCCCGCTAGCACCTACGAGCAGTACTTC. Translation gives CASSTSPASTYEQYF.